These 21 T cell receptor beta chains were sequenced from one sample in a study of identical twins. TCRdb re-derived calls from the 5' RACE reads in MiXCR, one entry per CDR3 protein. In the table there are a few hundred thousand distinct CDR3 sequences, about 8.3% of which are singletons. The same specimen was also included in a second study, on yellow fever vaccine responses in identical twins.

Material for sequencing was CD8+ T cells sorted from blood. These receptors all stem from a woman aged 18 to 35 in good health.

The table lists this clonotype with many counts. The J gene is TRBJ2-1, the V gene TRBV2; D might be TRBD2 (7 bases). From germline, CDR1 is SNHLY and CDR2 FYNNEI. The CDR3 is made up of 15 amino acids. V was clipped by 3 bases and J by 4 bases, with 13 bases between them. The CDR3 loop reads CASSEGGAWYNEQFF. CDR3 DNA: TGTGCCAGCAGTGAGGGGGGGGCCTGGTACAATGAGCAGTTCTTC. Drawing the rest from reference TRBV2 and TRBJ2-1, the complete variable domain is EPEVTQTPSHQVTQMGQEVILRCVPISNHLYFYWYRQILGQKVEFLVSFYNNEISEKSEIFDDQFSVERPDGSNFTLKIRSTKLEDSAMYFCASSEGGAWYNEQFFGPGTRLTVL.

To note about this clonotype: A clone one base away is much larger, so this may be a read error. The genes are TRBV5-1 and TRBJ2-3, with a possible D match to TRBD2 (6 bases). CDR1 is SGHRS, CDR2 YFSETQ, per germline. The CDR3 has 17 residues. CDR3: CANSLAGGGGPTDTQYF. The CDR3 nucleotides are TGCGCCAACAGCTTGGCCGGGGGTGGAGGACCCACAGATACGCAGTATTTT.

On this clonotype: No DNA is shown, since the ends of the CDR3 on it are uncertain; the CDR3 is the one TCRdb lists. J is TRBJ2-7 and V is TRBV28; the tabulated D call, TRBD1, remains unverified against the DNA. CDR1 MDHEN and CDR2 SYDVKM come from the germline V gene. The CDR3 spans 14 amino acids, including both terminal residues. CDR3 sequence: CASSTSDRGYEQYF.

The chain is built from TRBV3-1 and TRBJ2-5; 8 nucleotides agree with TRBD1. V lost 3 bases and J lost 5; bases outside the gene matches: 20. The CDR3 contains 19 residues. Germline loops: CDR1 LGHDT, CDR2 YNNKEL (reference sequence). This chain's CDR3 is CASSHPGGRQGPGVETQYF. The DNA for the CDR3 is TGTGCCAGCAGCCATCCTGGGGGGAGACAGGGGCCGGGGGTGGAGACCCAGTACTTC.

This clonotype was found a few times. This sequence joins TRBV7-2 and TRBJ2-2, with 10 nucleotides matching TRBD2. This CDR3 is built from 16 residues. V shed 5 bases, J shed 4 bases, and the junction held 7 bases outside the gene matches. From germline, CDR1 is SGHTA and CDR2 FQGNSA. This chain's CDR3 is CASSDTSGAATGELFF. The CDR3 region has the DNA TGTGCCAGCAGCGATACTAGCGGGGCGGCCACCGGGGAGCTGTTTTTT.

The V call is TRBV12-5, the J call TRBJ2-7; 7 bases are a match to TRBD1. The CDR3 spans 14 residues. Trimming removed 5 bases from V and 0 bases from J; junction bases left unmatched: 4. Looked up from germline, CDR1 is LGHNT and CDR2 is FRNRAP. As DNA, the CDR3 is TGTGCTAGTGGTACCGGGACAGCCTCCTACGAGCAGTACTTC. It encodes CASGTGTASYEQYF.

The V and J genes are TRBV20-1 and TRBJ2-5, with 8 bases fitting TRBD2. Germline V gives CDR1 DFQATT, CDR2 SNEGSKA (reference sequence). The CDR3 contains 14 residues. The V segment lost 5 bases and the J segment 5 bases; nucleotides outside the gene matches: 10. The DNA of the CDR3 is TGCAGTGCTTCTCCGGGACTAGGGGTGGAGACCCAGTACTTC. Its protein product is CSASPGLGVETQYF.

This clonotype was found a few times. The chain links TRBV2 to TRBJ2-1; 7 bases align to TRBD1. Germline V gene sequence: CDR1 SNHLY, CDR2 FYNNEI. With V trimmed by 1 base and J by 3 bases, 3 bases remained unmatched. The CDR3 contains 15 residues. The DNA for the CDR3 is TGTGCCAGCAGTGAAGATCGGACAGGCTACAATGAGCAGTTCTTC. This gives the protein CASSEDRTGYNEQFF.

As concerns this clonotype: Being one base from a much bigger clone, this may be a read error. The rearrangement joins TRBV27 to TRBJ2-7; TRBD1 might be the D (5 bases). The CDR3 spans 13 residues. Trimming took 5 bases from V and 3 from J, leaving 11 bases between them. Germline CDR1 MNHEY, CDR2 SMNVEV (reference sequence). CDR3 amino acids: CASSKTTGYEQYF. CDR3 DNA: TGTGCCAGCAGTAAGACCACAGGCTACGAGCAGTACTTC.

This clonotype occurred a few times. The chain links TRBV7-9 to TRBJ2-5; 8 nucleotides align to TRBD1. The V gene end was trimmed by 5 bases and the J gene end by 3 bases; junction bases not matched to a gene: 8. CDR1 and CDR2 from the germline V gene are SEHNR and FQNEAQ (reference sequence). The CDR3 loop spans 15 amino acids. DNA of the CDR3: TGTGCCAGCAGCCCTCACGGACAGGGAGAAGAGACCCAGTACTTC. This codes for CASSPHGQGEETQYF.

The chain carries TRBV7-2 and TRBJ2-7, with 8 bases identical to TRBD2. The CDR3 loop spans 15 amino acids. V gave up 1 base and J gave up 4 bases; unmatched junction bases: 6. CDR1 is SGHTA, CDR2 FQGNSA, per germline. CDR3 sequence reads: CASSLVGAGEYEQYF. The CDR3 nucleotides read TGTGCCAGCAGCTTAGTGGGAGCGGGAGAATACGAGCAGTACTTC.

This clonotype has ten or more counts. The rearrangement joins TRBV29-1 to TRBJ1-3; TRBD1 is a possible D gene (5 bases). This CDR3 spans 14 amino acids. Germline CDR1 and CDR2: SQVTM and ANQGSEA. V was cut by 3 bases and J by 0 bases, with 9 bases left in between. Written as DNA, the CDR3 is TGCAGCGTTGACGAAGGGGACTCTGGAAACACCATATATTTT. It yields the protein CSVDEGDSGNTIYF. Using reference TRBV29-1 and TRBJ1-3 for the parts outside the CDR3, the full variable domain is SAVISQKPSRDICQRGTSLTIQCQVDSQVTMMFWYRQQPGQSLTLIATANQGSEATYESGFVIDKFPISRPNLTFSTLTVSNMSPEDSSIYLCSVDEGDSGNTIYFGEGSWLTVV.

The sample holds a few counts of this clonotype. The chain combines TRBV6-2 or TRBV6-3 with TRBJ2-7; TRBD1 agrees at 7 bases. The CDR3 has 15 amino acids. Germline loops: CDR1 MNHEY, CDR2 SVGEGT. V shed 4 bases, J shed 1 base, and the junction held 7 bases outside the gene matches. The CDR3 sequence is CASSSEGQISYEQYF. In nucleotides, the CDR3 is TGTGCCAGCAGTTCTGAGGGACAGATTTCCTACGAGCAGTACTTC.

In its sample, this clonotype was seen a few times. The chain joins TRBV27 to TRBJ2-3; D perhaps matches TRBD2 (6 bases). The CDR3 runs 14 residues. Trimming removed 6 bases from V and 3 bases from J, with 13 bases in between. CDR1 MNHEY and CDR2 SMNVEV come from the germline V gene (reference sequence). The CDR3 DNA sequence: TGTGCCAGCAGCACTTACCGGGGGACAGATACGCAGTATTTT. Translation gives CASSTYRGTDTQYF.

The rearrangement uses TRBV5-1 and TRBJ1-5; 7 nucleotides line up with TRBD1. Germline-derived CDR1 and CDR2 are SGHRS and YFSETQ. J lost 3 bases, V lost 3 bases, and 3 bases had no gene match. The CDR3 spans 14 residues. CDR3 residues: CASSWDSFNQPQHF. The CDR3 region has the DNA TGCGCCAGCAGCTGGGACAGCTTCAATCAGCCCCAGCATTTT.

This clonotype showed up many times. The CDR3 loop reads CASSLNNEQFF. The CDR3 DNA follows: TGTGCCAGCAGCTTAAACAATGAGCAGTTCTTC. The rearrangement links TRBV12-3 or TRBV12-4 to TRBJ2-1; no reliable D call. The V gene lost 6 bases and the J gene lost 5 bases, with 5 bases spanning the gap. The CDR3 totals 11 residues.

This clonotype was detected ten times or more. The chain joins TRBV28 to TRBJ2-7; the match to TRBD1 covers 8 bases. The CDR3 loop spans 13 amino acids. Per the germline V gene, CDR1 is MDHEN and CDR2 is SYDVKM. J was trimmed by 6 bases and V by 4 bases; bases with no gene match: 5. In nucleotides, the CDR3 is TGTGCCAGCAGTTCCCGGACAGGGACCGAGCAGTACTTC. Protein: CASSSRTGTEQYF.

V is TRBV28 and J is TRBJ1-2; no reliable D call. Trimming removed 3 bases from V and 8 bases from J, with 7 bases in between. The CDR3 has 11 residues. Germline loops: CDR1 MDHEN, CDR2 SYDVKM. CDR3: CASSFLGGYTF. CDR3 DNA sequence: TGTGCCAGCAGTTTTTTAGGAGGCTACACCTTC.

The V call is TRBV28, the J call TRBJ1-2, with a possible D match to TRBD1 (5 bases). Trimming shortened V by 3 bases and J by 1 base, and 9 bases separated the two germline ends. CDR1 and CDR2 from the germline V gene are MDHEN and SYDVKM. The CDR3 is 14 residues long. CDR3 residues: CASSFTGVNYGYTF. The CDR3 DNA reads as TGTGCCAGCAGTTTTACAGGAGTTAACTATGGCTACACCTTC.

The rearrangement uses TRBV4-2 and TRBJ2-1; 8 nucleotides line up with TRBD2. Germline V CDR1 and CDR2: LGHNA, YNFKEQ. V lost 0 bases to trimming and J lost 8 bases; unmatched junction nucleotides: 18. This CDR3 has 19 amino acids. CDR3 amino acids: CASSQDWVTTGGAEDEQFF. The CDR3 bases are TGTGCCAGCAGCCAAGATTGGGTAACGACGGGGGGGGCCGAAGATGAGCAGTTCTTC.

The chain employs TRBV12-3 or TRBV12-4 and TRBJ2-1, with 13 bases lining up with TRBD2. This CDR3 contains 17 residues. The V and J ends lost 6 bases and 8 bases, in that order; junction bases with no gene match: 13. CDR3 sequence: CASSSTLGLAGDHEQFF. For the CDR3, the DNA is TGTGCCAGCAGCTCAACCCTCGGACTAGCGGGAGATCATGAGCAGTTCTTC.